The entry below describes one T cell receptor beta chain. Enrollees, about 18 to 100 years old, lived in around 23 US areas. For recovered donors of Cohort 3, there were two negative PCRs, clearance, or symptom resolution. The data belong to a study of blood T cell repertoires in COVID-19. Original data processing: From reference gene primer amplification, estimates of nucleated cell counts were derived. The table came from immunoSEQ multiplex PCR; TCRdb's copy has only in-frame clones and leaves some out. The V and J calls and clone size are taken from that table; D and trimming were inferred from the DNA. This table has about 160,000 clones, 75% to 85% appearing once. The sample comprised PBMCs or T cells enriched from blood (not recorded which). The source is a woman aged 55-70 years who had recovered from COVID-19.

The CDR3 here is CASSEGLAGAEQYF. The CDR3 DNA reads as TGTGCCAGCAGCGAGGGACTAGCGGGGGCCGAGCAGTACTTC. J is TRBJ2-7 and V is TRBV3-1 (or the pseudogene TRBV3-2); 14 nucleotides agree with TRBD2. Germline-derived CDR1 and CDR2 are LGHDT and YNNKEL (reference sequence). This CDR3 spans 14 amino acids. The junction had 3 bases not matched to a gene; V was cut back by 5 bases and J by 6 bases.